The table lists the clone carrying this T cell receptor beta chain with many counts. The source of the sample is a study of low-dose radiotherapy and immunotherapy resistance in tumors. Time point in this sample: after trial treatment. The treatment is: LDRT plus nivolumab, ipilimumab, low-dose cyclophosphamide and aspirin (RACIN trial). Donors were dosed with nivolumab and ipilimumab; they also received aspirin, low-dose cyclophosphamide and low-dose radiotherapy. TRAV and TRBV primers primed cDNA for both TCRalpha and TCRbeta. TCRs were amplified for roughly 20 PCR cycles with a constant-region primer and V-primer adapter. After the mRNA was isolated, it was amplified using in vitro transcription. Via MiXCR, TCRdb re-called the reads, giving one row per CDR3 protein. The sample holds 95,000 to 100,000 distinct CDR3 sequences, around 21% seen once. Germline V lookup: CDR1 SGHNT, CDR2 YYREEE (reference sequence). This CDR3 comprises 14 residues. V lost 0 bases to trimming and J lost 6 bases; unmatched junction nucleotides: 5.

This chain connects TRBV5-4 to TRBJ2-7, with 8 nucleotides matching TRBD1. The specimen comprised PBMCs, sampled after low-dose radiotherapy plus immunotherapy. This TCR came from a male donor with prostate cancer. The CDR3 protein is CASSLALGTGEQYF. The CDR3 nucleotides read TGTGCCAGCAGCTTGGCGCTGGGGACAGGCGAGCAGTACTTC.